The 30 T cell receptor beta chains in this list originate from one sample, sequenced in a study of CD8+ T cells in alopecia areata. RNA was extracted and reverse transcribed into cDNA as the sequencing template. Profiled with immunoSEQ multiplex PCR; TCRdb holds only in-frame clones, not every one. The sample lists 140,000 to 150,000 clones, about 47% occurring once. Here the sequenced sample was CD4+ T cells sorted from blood, taken at week 0. The receptors shown here come from a human donor with alopecia areata.

V and J are TRBV19 and TRBJ1-5; D may be TRBD1 (5 bases). The V and J ends lost 3 bases and 2 bases respectively, with 11 bases between them. CDR1 is LNHDA, CDR2 SQIVND, per germline (reference sequence). This CDR3 region has 15 residues. This CDR3 reads CASSMGDLGNQPQHF. The CDR3 bases are TGTGCCAGTAGTATGGGGGATCTGGGCAATCAGCCCCAGCATTTT.

The chain recombines TRBV6-5 with TRBJ1-5; D unresolved. Germline CDR1 is MNHEY and CDR2 is SVGAGI. V lost 6 bases and J lost 3, with 9 bases in between. The CDR3 runs 13 residues. The DNA for the CDR3 is TGTGCCAGCAGAGGAGCATCCAATCAGCCCCAGCATTTT. This translates into CASRGASNQPQHF.

This chain links TRBV5-6 with TRBJ1-1; D remains ambiguous. The CDR3 has 15 amino acids. V shed 1 base and J shed 0 bases, with 10 bases lying between them. Germline CDR1 reads SGHDT; CDR2 reads YYEEEE. In nucleotides, the CDR3 is TGTGCCAGCAGCTTGAGTCCAGTTATGAACACTGAAGCTTTCTTT. It is translated as CASSLSPVMNTEAFF.

This chain links TRBV19 with TRBJ1-5, with D hard to call. The germline CDR1 and CDR2 sequences are LNHDA and SQIVND (reference sequence). There are 13 residues in the CDR3. The ends were cut back, 10 bases at V and 7 bases at J, with 17 bases in the middle. The CDR3 sequence is CATSKQYLQPQHF. CDR3 nucleotides: TGTGCCACCAGTAAACAGTATTTACAGCCCCAGCATTTT. The full variable domain, completed using reference TRBV19 and TRBJ1-5, is DGGITQSPKYLFRKEGQNVTLSCEQNLNHDAMYWYRQDPGQGLRLIYYSQIVNDFQKGDIAEGYSVSREKKESFPLTVTSAQKNPTAFYLCATSKQYLQPQHFGDGTRLSIL.

The V and J genes are TRBV11-2 and TRBJ2-7; 11 bases align to TRBD2. The V gene end was trimmed by 3 bases and the J gene end by 3 bases; junction bases not matched to a gene: 4. Germline CDR1 SGHAT, CDR2 FQNNGV. The CDR3 runs 15 residues. CDR3 nucleotides: TGTGCCAGCAGCTTCCTGACTAGCGGGGACTACGAGCAGTACTTC. Translated: CASSFLTSGDYEQYF. The full variable domain, its missing parts supplied by reference TRBV11-2 and TRBJ2-7, is EAGVAQSPRYKIIEKRQSVAFWCNPISGHATLYWYQQILGQGPKLLIQFQNNGVVDDSQLPKDRFSAERLKGVDSTLKIQPAKLEDSAVYLCASSFLTSGDYEQYFGPGTRLTVT.

The rearrangement uses TRBV25-1 and TRBJ1-2; D not resolved. Per germline, CDR1 MGHDK and CDR2 SYGVNS. CDR3 length equals 14 residues. Trimming cost V 1 base and J 9 bases, with 15 bases left between them. The CDR3 protein is CASSEFRGSESYTF. In DNA, the CDR3 is TGTGCCAGCAGTGAATTTCGAGGTTCGGAGAGCTACACCTTC.

The J gene is TRBJ2-1, the V gene TRBV7-9; D is uncertain. This CDR3 has 14 residues. The germline gives CDR1 SEHNR, CDR2 FQNEAQ (reference sequence). Between the trimmed V and J ends, which lost 4 bases and 0 bases, there was a span of 7 bases. The DNA of the CDR3 is TGTGCCAGCAGCTATGGGTTCTCCTACAATGAGCAGTTCTTC. This codes for CASSYGFSYNEQFF.

A few counts support this clone. The genes are TRBV7-9 and TRBJ1-1; TRBD1 is a possible D gene (5 bases). V was pared by 3 bases and J by 0 bases, with 14 bases between. CDR3 length equals 16 residues. CDR1 is SEHNR, CDR2 FQNEAQ, per germline (reference sequence). The CDR3 DNA follows: TGTGCCAGCAGCTTGTTGGTGACAGCCATGAACACTGAAGCTTTCTTT. Protein product: CASSLLVTAMNTEAFF. Together with reference TRBV7-9 and TRBJ1-1, the CDR3 gives the full variable domain: DTGVSQNPRHKITKRGQNVTFRCDPISEHNRLYWYRQTLGQGPEFLTYFQNEAQLEKSRLLSDRFSAERPKGSFSTLEIQRTEQGDSAMYLCASSLLVTAMNTEAFFGQGTRLTVV.

Sample share makes this clone medium-sized. This chain links TRBV7-6 with TRBJ2-5, with D perhaps TRBD2 (6 bases). The CDR3 is made up of 13 amino acids. Germline V gene sequence: CDR1 SGHVS, CDR2 FNYEAQ. Trimming pared 6 bases from V and 7 bases from J, leaving 15 bases between. CDR3 in amino acids: CASRLSEGGTQYF. CDR3 nucleotides: TGTGCCAGCAGACTCTCGGAGGGAGGGACCCAGTACTTC.

The V and J genes are TRBV2 and TRBJ1-1; D uncertain. The V end lost 10 bases, the J end lost 0 bases, and 6 bases lay between the germline ends. CDR1 is SNHLY, CDR2 FYNNEI, per germline. The CDR3 spans 11 residues. In DNA, the CDR3 is TGTGCCACCTCTCTGAACACTGAAGCTTTCTTT. It translates to CATSLNTEAFF. Filled out from reference TRBV2 and TRBJ1-1, the complete variable domain reads EPEVTQTPSHQVTQMGQEVILRCVPISNHLYFYWYRQILGQKVEFLVSFYNNEISEKSEIFDDQFSVERPDGSNFTLKIRSTKLEDSAMYFCATSLNTEAFFGQGTRLTVV.

The rearrangement links TRBV5-1 to TRBJ2-1, with 9 bases fitting TRBD2. Germline CDR1 is SGHRS and CDR2 is YFSETQ. This CDR3 is 14 amino acids long. Trimming removed 4 bases from V and 9 bases from J; junction bases left unmatched: 8. Written as DNA, the CDR3 is TGCGCCAGCAGCATTAGCGGGAGTGGCTCTGAGCAGTTCTTC. It specifies CASSISGSGSEQFF. Supplemented by reference TRBV5-1 and TRBJ2-1, the full variable domain reads KAGVTQTPRYLIKTRGQQVTLSCSPISGHRSVSWYQQTPGQGLQFLFEYFSETQRNKGNFPGRFSGRQFSNSRSEMNVSTLELGDSALYLCASSISGSGSEQFFGPGTRLTVL.

The CDR3 loop is CAWSQTGLRNTEAFF. The CDR3 nucleotides are TGTGCCTGGAGTCAGACGGGACTTAGGAACACTGAAGCTTTCTTT. J is TRBJ1-1 and V is TRBV30; weak D call: TRBD1 (5 bases). CDR1 GTSNPN and CDR2 SVGIG come from the germline V gene (reference sequence). The CDR3 runs to 15 residues. The V gene lost 2 bases and the J gene lost 1 base, with 14 bases spanning the gap.

This clone was counted between two and nine times. V is TRBV15 and J is TRBJ1-4, with 8 bases matching TRBD1. V trimming: 6 bases; J trimming: 8 bases; junction bases outside the gene matches: 8. The CDR3 spans 14 residues. CDR1 and CDR2 from the germline V gene are LNHNV and YYDKDF (reference sequence). The CDR3 sequence is CATRGQGEWEKLFF. CDR3 DNA sequence: TGTGCCACCAGAGGACAGGGCGAATGGGAAAAACTGTTTTTT.

This clone is a singleton in its sample. The chain uses TRBV29-1 and TRBJ1-2; D remains ambiguous. The ends were cut back, 3 bases at V and 7 bases at J, with 9 bases in the middle. The CDR3 totals 11 residues. Germline CDR1 and CDR2: SQVTM and ANQGSEA. CDR3 coding DNA: TGCAGCGTTGAGGTTGGTCGTGGCTACACCTTC. Its translation is CSVEVGRGYTF.

V usage is TRBV30 and J usage is TRBJ2-6; possible D gene TRBD1, 6 bases. Trimming removed 8 bases from V and 0 bases from J, with 20 bases in between. Germline V lookup: CDR1 GTSNPN, CDR2 SVGIG (reference sequence). This CDR3 has 17 amino acids. CDR3 DNA: TGTGCCGTAGACGGGACAAGCTCCTTCTCTGGGGCCAACGTCCTGACTTTC. Amino acids: CAVDGTSSFSGANVLTF.

In this sample, this clone turned up a few times. This sequence joins TRBV29-1 and TRBJ2-3, with no clear D. The germline V and J ends were trimmed by 5 bases and 2 bases, with 8 bases remaining between them. The CDR3 covers 12 residues. CDR1 and CDR2 from the germline V gene are SQVTM and ANQGSEA. CDR3 DNA: TGCAGCGTTTCACGACCCACAGATACGCAGTATTTT. This gives the protein CSVSRPTDTQYF.

The chain couples TRBV6-5 to TRBJ2-7; 9 bases map to TRBD1. J gave up 7 bases and V 6 bases, and 13 bases lay outside the gene matches. Germline V lookup: CDR1 MNHEY, CDR2 SVGAGI. The CDR3 runs 15 residues. The CDR3 DNA sequence: TGTGCCAGCAGGACCAACAGGGGGCCCCTTATGGAGCAGTACTTC. This translates into CASRTNRGPLMEQYF.

The rearrangement links TRBV28 to TRBJ2-7; TRBD2 matches 12 bases. V shed 5 bases, J shed 4 bases, and the junction held 3 bases outside the gene matches. The V gene's germline CDR1 is MDHEN and CDR2 SYDVKM. The CDR3 has 14 amino acids. The CDR3 protein is CASSTTSGSYEQYF. In nucleotides, the CDR3 is TGTGCCAGCAGTACGACTAGCGGGAGTTACGAGCAGTACTTC.

This clone was recorded a few times. The gene calls are TRBV7-2 and TRBJ1-2, with D uncertain. The germline V gene encodes CDR1 SGHTA and CDR2 FQGNSA. Trimming pared 5 bases from V and 5 bases from J, leaving 12 bases between. The CDR3 is 13 residues long. This CDR3 is CASSPDPSYGYTF. CDR3 in DNA: TGTGCCAGCAGCCCGGACCCCTCGTATGGCTACACCTTC.

This rearrangement joins TRBV30 to TRBJ2-3; TRBD2 is a possible D gene (6 bases). The CDR3 extends over 15 amino acids. V dropped 0 bases and J dropped 1 base, with 11 bases sitting between them. Per the germline V gene, CDR1 is GTSNPN and CDR2 is SVGIG (reference sequence). The CDR3 here is CAWSVSPSGTDTQYF. CDR3 DNA: TGTGCCTGGAGTGTATCTCCTAGCGGCACAGATACGCAGTATTTT.

This sequence joins TRBV30 and TRBJ2-1; TRBD1 matches 7 bases. CDR3 length: 15 amino acids. CDR1 GTSNPN and CDR2 SVGIG come from the germline V gene (reference sequence). Germline trimming cut 2 bases from V and 3 bases from J; bases unmatched to any gene: 7. The CDR3 here is CAWSSGGPNYNEQFF. For the CDR3, the DNA is TGTGCCTGGAGTTCAGGGGGTCCTAACTACAATGAGCAGTTCTTC.

There are a few counts of this clone. The chain combines TRBV7-3 with TRBJ2-3; D remains ambiguous. Germline CDR1 is SGHTA and CDR2 is FQGTGA. The ends were cut back, 4 bases at V and 5 bases at J, with 10 bases in the middle. This CDR3 contains 13 residues. The CDR3 protein is CASSSSLGDTQYF. DNA for the CDR3: TGTGCCAGCAGCTCATCACTGGGAGATACGCAGTATTTT. Variable domain in full (rest from reference TRBV7-3 and TRBJ2-3): GAGVSQTPSNKVTEKGKYVELRCDPISGHTALYWYRQSLGQGPEFLIYFQGTGAADDSGLPNDRFFAVRPEGSVSTLKIQRTERGDSAVYLCASSSSLGDTQYFGPGTRLTVL.

The chain uses TRBV2 and TRBJ2-3; 9 bases agree with TRBD1. Losses at the gene ends were 6 bases for V and 3 bases for J; bases not matched to a gene: 7. Per the germline V gene, CDR1 is SNHLY and CDR2 is FYNNEI. This CDR3 region has 15 residues. CDR3 protein: CASRDGQGRTDTQYF. The CDR3 DNA reads as TGTGCCAGCAGGGATGGACAGGGGAGGACAGATACGCAGTATTTT.

With regard to this clone: Mismatch with germline at one junction end may stem from a read error. CDR3 protein: CASRQDGARLAGYEQYF. The CDR3 DNA reads as TGTGCCAGCAGACAAGACGGAGCGCGGCTAGCGGGATACGAGCAGTACTTC. The chain joins TRBV4-2 to TRBJ2-7; TRBD2 matches at 9 bases. The germline V gene has CDR1 LGHNA and CDR2 YNFKEQ. There are 17 residues in the CDR3.

The V call is TRBV28, the J call TRBJ2-7, with 9 bases matching TRBD1. J was trimmed by 4 bases and V by 6 bases; bases with no gene match: 10. The germline V gene has CDR1 MDHEN and CDR2 SYDVKM. The length of the CDR3 is 15 residues. CDR3 region: CASSPGQGPWYEQYF. The CDR3 bases are TGTGCCAGCAGCCCGGGACAGGGCCCTTGGTACGAGCAGTACTTC. The full variable domain, rest sourced from reference TRBV28 and TRBJ2-7, is DVKVTQSSRYLVKRTGEKVFLECVQDMDHENMFWYRQDPGLGLRLIYFSYDVKMKEKGDIPEGYSVSREKKERFSLILESASTNQTSMYLCASSPGQGPWYEQYFGPGTRLTVT.

J is TRBJ1-1 and V is TRBV29-1; tentatively, D is TRBD1 (5 bases). The CDR3 is 13 amino acids. The V and J ends lost 8 bases and 0 bases respectively, with 13 bases between them. Germline V gene data show CDR1 as SQVTM and CDR2 as ANQGSEA. DNA for the CDR3: TGCAGCCCGACGGGGCAGATGAACACTGAAGCTTTCTTT. This codes for CSPTGQMNTEAFF. The whole variable domain, remainder taken from reference TRBV29-1 and TRBJ1-1, is SAVISQKPSRDICQRGTSLTIQCQVDSQVTMMFWYRQQPGQSLTLIATANQGSEATYESGFVIDKFPISRPNLTFSTLTVSNMSPEDSSIYLCSPTGQMNTEAFFGQGTRLTVV.

This CDR3 reads CASSPDKGYGYTF. The DNA for the CDR3 is TGTGCCAGCTCACCAGACAAAGGCTATGGCTACACCTTC. J is TRBJ1-2 and V is TRBV18; D remains ambiguous. Trimming cost V 2 bases and J 4 bases, with 8 bases left between them. CDR1 is KGHSH and CDR2 is LQKENI in the germline V gene. The CDR3 runs 13 residues.

The V and J genes are TRBV29-1 and TRBJ2-1; D is uncertain. The germline V gene has CDR1 SQVTM and CDR2 ANQGSEA. The V gene lost 8 bases and the J gene lost 5 bases, with 19 bases spanning the gap. The CDR3 totals 14 residues. The CDR3 bases are TGCAGCCATTTATCCGGGCTTGTGGACAATGAGCAGTTCTTC. Its protein is CSHLSGLVDNEQFF.

The chain has TRBV23-1 and TRBJ2-2, with D tentatively TRBD1 (6 bases). Being an ORF, TRBV23-1 has a function that is uncertain. V was shortened by 8 bases and J by 6 bases, with 13 bases between the two germline ends. This CDR3 region has 13 residues. In nucleotides, the CDR3 is TGCGCCAGCCGTGGGGGCCCAGCCGGGGAGCTGTTTTTT. Translation: CASRGGPAGELFF.

In its sample, this clone was seen once. The J gene is TRBJ2-2, the V gene TRBV29-1; 11 bases match TRBD1. CDR3 length equals 13 residues. With 6 bases clipped from V and 6 bases from J, the junction kept 3 bases outside the gene matches. Germline-derived CDR1 and CDR2 are SQVTM and ANQGSEA. The CDR3 coding sequence is TGCAGCGTCAAGGGACAGGGGGCCGGGGAGCTGTTTTTT. Protein product: CSVKGQGAGELFF.